This T cell receptor (beta chain) was obtained from a study of blood T cell repertoires in COVID-19. Study background: The analysed material was cDNA or gDNA that came from T cells, B-cell-depleted T cells, or PBMCs.

This clone was recorded once. Original methodology: Estimates of nucleated cell counts were drawn from the amplification of reference gene primers. TCRdb's table, derived via immunoSEQ multiplex PCR, lists solely in-frame clones and lacks some. From that table come the V and J calls and clone size; the DNA was used to work out D and trimming. This repertoire shows roughly 250,000 clones, about four fifths found once; its top ten account for about 2.9%. Input material: peripheral blood. The sequence derives from a woman aged 60 to 75 with active or convalescent COVID-19.

CDR3: CASNRRDSNTEAFF. The CDR3 bases are TGTGCCAGTAACCGACGGGACAGCAACACTGAAGCTTTCTTT. The chain carries TRBV19 and TRBJ1-1; 7 bases are a match to TRBD1. This CDR3 contains 14 residues. Germline trimming cut 7 bases from V and 2 bases from J; bases unmatched to any gene: 7. Germline V lookup: CDR1 LNHDA, CDR2 SQIVND (reference sequence).